This TCR beta chain was captured in a study of regulatory T cells in long-lasting Graves disease. Time point denoted: newly diagnosed GD, antithyroid drugs for less than 3 months. Following extraction of RNA from PBMCs, that RNA was used to make the TCR library. Relying on iRepertoire HTBI primers and Arm-PCR of CDR3 regions, the team built TCR beta libraries. TCRdb fed the multiplex PCR reads into MiXCR, producing one record per CDR3 protein. The sample records 550,000 to 650,000 distinct CDR3 sequences, roughly 15% being singletons. This clonotype occurred many times. Germline V gives CDR1 SGHAT, CDR2 FQDESV (reference sequence). The CDR3 contains 15 residues. V lost 2 bases and J lost 2, with 11 bases in between. This sample was also put to use in a study of T cells in Graves' hyperthyroidism and ophthalmopathy.

V is TRBV11-1 and J is TRBJ2-3; D is tentatively TRBD1 or TRBD2 (5 bases each). This sample comprised peripheral blood mononuclear cells (PBMCs), obtained at new diagnosis, from a patient treated with antithyroid drugs. This sequence originates from a man aged 18-30 years with Graves disease. The CDR3 DNA reads TGTGCCAGCAGCTTACCGGGACCAAACACAGATACGCAGTATTTT. It yields the protein CASSLPGPNTDTQYF.